What follows are 24 T cell receptor beta chains derived from one specimen sequenced in a study of blood T cell repertoires in COVID-19. Libraries were prepared by immunoSEQ multiplex PCR; TCRdb keeps only in-frame clonotypes and omits some of them. The sample lists 76,000 or so clones; roughly 82% were seen once. Sequenced material: peripheral blood. These receptor sequences come from a man aged 45 to 65 with acute or convalescent COVID-19.

The chain couples TRBV7-6 to TRBJ2-7; possible D gene TRBD2, 5 bases. The CDR3 runs to 12 residues. Germline CDR1 reads SGHVS; CDR2 reads FNYEAQ. V lost 5 bases to trimming and J lost 5 bases, with 10 bases between them. The CDR3 here is CASSPGFDEQYF. The CDR3 region has the DNA TGTGCCAGCAGCCCGGGATTCGACGAGCAGTACTTC.

In its sample, this clone was seen a few times. The chain combines TRBV3-1 (or the pseudogene TRBV3-2) with TRBJ2-7, with a possible D match to TRBD2 (6 bases). CDR1 LGHDT and CDR2 YNNKEL come from the germline V gene (reference sequence). Trimming shortened V by 0 bases and J by 6 bases, and 12 bases separated the two germline ends. The CDR3 runs 14 residues. The CDR3 DNA follows: TGTGCCAGCAGCCAAGACGGGAGAATGAGCGAGCAGTACTTC. Translation gives CASSQDGRMSEQYF.

J is TRBJ2-2 and V is TRBV15, with 11 bases matching TRBD2. V dropped 3 bases and J dropped 1; count of bases not matched to a gene: 4. CDR3 length: 17 residues. The germline V gene encodes CDR1 LNHNV and CDR2 YYDKDF (reference sequence). CDR3 DNA: TGTGCCACCAGCAGCGGGACTAGCGGATTGAACACCGGGGAGCTGTTTTTT. Its translation: CATSSGTSGLNTGELFF. The entire variable domain, with the rest obtained from reference TRBV15 and TRBJ2-2, is as follows: DAMVIQNPRYQVTQFGKPVTLSCSQTLNHNVMYWYQQKSSQAPKLLFHYYDKDFNNEADTPDNFQSRRPNTSFCFLDIRSPGLGDTAMYLCATSSGTSGLNTGELFFGEGSRLTVL.

V is TRBV5-1 and J is TRBJ2-2; TRBD2 matches 7 bases. The germline CDR1 and CDR2 sequences are SGHRS and YFSETQ. V shed 4 bases and J 6 bases; nucleotides not matched to a gene: 9. The CDR3 extends over 15 amino acids. CDR3 amino acids: CASSPPGTIPGELFF. Written as DNA, the CDR3 is TGCGCCAGCAGCCCGCCCGGGACTATTCCCGGGGAGCTGTTTTTT.

This sequence joins TRBV7-2 and TRBJ2-1; 9 bases line up with TRBD2. V dropped 0 bases and J dropped 5; count of bases not matched to a gene: 2. The CDR3 sequence is 15 residues long. Germline loops: CDR1 SGHTA, CDR2 FQGNSA. The CDR3 DNA reads as TGTGCCAGCAGCTTAGCTAGCGGGAGAAACAATGAGCAGTTCTTC. Encoded protein: CASSLASGRNNEQFF.

The chain combines TRBV27 with TRBJ2-5; a possible D gene is TRBD1 (6 bases). The CDR3 is made up of 14 amino acids. Germline V lookup: CDR1 MNHEY, CDR2 SMNVEV (reference sequence). Between the trimmed V and J ends, which lost 4 bases and 1 base, there was a span of 10 bases. The CDR3 loop reads CASSSQGTQETQYF. CDR3 in DNA: TGTGCCAGCAGTTCCCAGGGGACCCAAGAGACCCAGTACTTC.

This chain joins TRBV28 and TRBJ2-1, with 7 bases identical to TRBD2. In germline, CDR1 is MDHEN, CDR2 SYDVKM. The CDR3 loop spans 18 amino acids. With 8 bases clipped from V and 8 bases from J, the junction kept 24 bases outside the gene matches. CDR3 protein: CASEGGSLKAKSWDEQFF. CDR3 in DNA: TGTGCCAGCGAAGGCGGGAGTCTCAAAGCAAAGTCATGGGATGAGCAGTTCTTC. The entire variable domain, with the rest obtained from reference TRBV28 and TRBJ2-1, is as follows: DVKVTQSSRYLVKRTGEKVFLECVQDMDHENMFWYRQDPGLGLRLIYFSYDVKMKEKGDIPEGYSVSREKKERFSLILESASTNQTSMYLCASEGGSLKAKSWDEQFFGPGTRLTVL.

V gene TRBV27 combines with J gene TRBJ1-6; no clear D. The CDR3 is 13 amino acids. Trimming left V 6 bases short and J 10 bases short, with 13 bases between. Germline CDR1 MNHEY, CDR2 SMNVEV (reference sequence). CDR3 residues: CASRRVRGSPLHF. The CDR3, as DNA: TGTGCCAGCAGAAGGGTCCGGGGATCACCCCTCCACTTT.

The chain recombines TRBV7-2 with TRBJ2-7; the D gene is possibly TRBD2 (6 bases). Trimming pared 1 base from V and 2 bases from J, leaving 9 bases between. Germline V gives CDR1 SGHTA, CDR2 FQGNSA. This CDR3 contains 14 residues. The CDR3 nucleotides read TGTGCCAGCAGCTTAGAGTCGGGGGCCTACGAGCAGTACTTC. Translation gives CASSLESGAYEQYF.

V and J are TRBV4-2 and TRBJ2-5, with TRBD2 identical over 8 bases. The CDR3 length is 16 residues. Germline assignment: CDR1 LGHNA and CDR2 YNFKEQ. With V trimmed by 0 bases and J by 4 bases, 7 bases remained unmatched. The CDR3 DNA sequence: TGTGCCAGCAGCCAAGAAGGTATCCTAGCGGGAGAGACCCAGTACTTC. This gives the protein CASSQEGILAGETQYF.

The V and J genes are TRBV11-2 and TRBJ2-7; 7 bases are shared with TRBD1. V trimming: 3 bases; J trimming: 0 bases; junction bases outside the gene matches: 5. The length of the CDR3 is 15 residues. Germline CDR1 SGHAT, CDR2 FQNNGV. CDR3 coding DNA: TGTGCCAGCAGCTTCGCACAGGGGCTCTCCTACGAGCAGTACTTC. Translation: CASSFAQGLSYEQYF.

The DNA of the CDR3 is TGTGCCAGCACCTCAGGGGGATCCGGGGAGACCCAGTACTTC. This codes for CASTSGGSGETQYF. The chain recombines TRBV7-9 with TRBJ2-5; 7 bases match TRBD1. Per germline, CDR1 SEHNR and CDR2 FQNEAQ (reference sequence). With V trimmed by 7 bases and J by 5 bases, 10 bases remained unmatched. The CDR3 loop spans 14 amino acids.

The J gene is TRBJ1-3, the V gene TRBV5-1; D remains ambiguous. The CDR3 is 16 residues long. Germline V gives CDR1 SGHRS, CDR2 YFSETQ. V gave up 0 bases and J gave up 0 bases, with 10 bases separating them. The CDR3 DNA sequence: TGCGCCAGCAGCTTGGACCCACGGGGCTCTGGAAACACCATATATTTT. Residues: CASSLDPRGSGNTIYF.

This chain uses TRBV5-1 with TRBJ2-1, with TRBD2 matching 7 bases. The CDR3 runs to 16 residues. Germline CDR1 reads SGHRS; CDR2 reads YFSETQ. The V segment lost 4 bases and the J segment 2 bases; nucleotides outside the gene matches: 9. Here the CDR3 DNA reads TGCGCCAGCAGCCTGGATATCGGACTAGCCTACAATGAGCAGTTCTTC. It specifies CASSLDIGLAYNEQFF.

The chain carries TRBV3-1 (or the pseudogene TRBV3-2) and TRBJ1-2; 8 bases map to TRBD1. Trimming cost V 4 bases and J 0 bases; bases outside gene matches: 10. Germline values: CDR1 LGHDT, CDR2 YNNKEL (reference sequence). The CDR3 runs to 17 residues. The CDR3 DNA reads as TGTGCCAGCAGCCTCCTATCCGGGACAGGTACTAACTATGGCTACACCTTC. As protein: CASSLLSGTGTNYGYTF.

The chain carries TRBV7-2 and TRBJ2-3; D is perhaps TRBD2 (5 bases). CDR1 is SGHTA, CDR2 FQGNSA, per germline. V shed 0 bases and J shed 1 base, with 5 bases lying between them. The CDR3 covers 14 residues. CDR3 loop: CASSLARGTDTQYF. Here the CDR3 DNA reads TGTGCCAGCAGCTTAGCGCGGGGCACAGATACGCAGTATTTT.

The CDR3 sequence: CAWSRGLGEAFF. CDR3 nucleotide sequence: TGTGCCTGGAGTAGGGGGTTGGGTGAAGCTTTCTTT. The chain links TRBV30 to TRBJ1-1; D may be TRBD1 (6 bases). This CDR3 is built from 12 residues. Looked up from germline, CDR1 is GTSNPN and CDR2 is SVGIG (reference sequence). The germline V and J ends were trimmed by 2 bases and 7 bases, with 11 bases remaining between them.

The rearrangement uses TRBV7-9 and TRBJ2-5; D is uncertain. Germline CDR1 SEHNR, CDR2 FQNEAQ (reference sequence). Trimming took 2 bases from V and 7 from J, leaving 11 bases between them. The CDR3 covers 13 residues. The CDR3 protein is CASSLSGEATQYF. For the CDR3, the DNA is TGTGCCAGCAGCTTATCGGGTGAGGCGACCCAGTACTTC.

This clone was detected only a few times. The chain carries TRBV5-6 and TRBJ1-1, with D possibly TRBD1 on 6 matching bases. Germline CDR1 reads SGHDT; CDR2 reads YYEEEE. V was cut by 4 bases and J by 5 bases, with 15 bases left in between. The CDR3 extends over 14 amino acids. The CDR3 DNA is TGTGCCAGCAGCATTCCCAGGGGAGGGACTGAAGCTTTCTTT. Protein product: CASSIPRGGTEAFF.

The chain employs TRBV4-3 and TRBJ1-4; maybe TRBD1 (6 bases). The length of the CDR3 is 16 residues. V was cut by 3 bases and J by 5 bases, with 16 bases left in between. Per germline, CDR1 LGHNA and CDR2 YSLEER. The CDR3, as DNA: TGCGCCAGCAGCCAGTACTCTGGGAGGGGGAATGAAAAACTGTTTTTT. It encodes CASSQYSGRGNEKLFF.

This clone was seen only once. The rearrangement links TRBV19 to TRBJ2-5, with D possibly TRBD1 on 6 matching bases. Germline values: CDR1 LNHDA, CDR2 SQIVND (reference sequence). V lost 4 bases and J lost 2, with 11 bases in between. This CDR3 is built from 14 residues. The CDR3 reads CASSKAGQQETQYF. Written as DNA, the CDR3 is TGTGCCAGTAGTAAGGCAGGACAGCAAGAGACCCAGTACTTC.

This chain connects TRBV7-2 to TRBJ2-2; 9 positions agree with TRBD2. J lost 2 bases, V lost 5 bases, and 6 bases had no gene match. The germline V gene encodes CDR1 SGHTA and CDR2 FQGNSA. The CDR3 totals 16 residues. CDR3 residues: CASSLRTSVNTGELFF. DNA of the CDR3: TGTGCCAGCAGCCTTAGGACTAGCGTAAACACCGGGGAGCTGTTTTTT.

The chain couples TRBV6-6 to TRBJ1-1; D may be TRBD1 (6 bases). CDR1 is MNHNY, CDR2 SVGAGI, per germline (reference sequence). The CDR3 is 14 residues long. V was cut by 7 bases and J by 2 bases, with 14 bases left in between. Here the CDR3 DNA reads TGTGCCAGCACTCTCAGAGGGGGTAACACTGAAGCTTTCTTT. Amino acid sequence: CASTLRGGNTEAFF.

The CDR3 region has the DNA TGTGCCAGCAGTTACCCCGGCCGGGGATATAATTCACCCCTCCACTTT. It codes for CASSYPGRGYNSPLHF. The chain has TRBV6-5 and TRBJ1-6; D remains unclear. This CDR3 is built from 16 residues. CDR1 is MNHEY, CDR2 SVGAGI, per germline. V lost 2 bases and J 4 bases, leaving 12 bases between the germline ends.